This paragraph reports one T cell receptor (beta chain). Unmatched junction bases numbered 11, after V lost 4 bases and J lost 10 bases. Germline loops: CDR1 MNHEY, CDR2 SVGEGT. The CDR3 has 15 residues. The authors ran a second PCR of 7 to 11 cycles using a sample-barcoded 5' primer and a J-beta primer mix. A tag from a template-switch adaptor with 12 random nucleotides marked each cDNA molecule. The yield of each sample was at least 3 million CDR3-containing paired-end reads. Using its own MiXCR run on the 5' RACE reads, TCRdb lists one record per CDR3 protein. The sample has 1.4 million to 1.5 million distinct CDR3 sequences, 40% to 50% seen once; the top ten hold approximately 7.9%. The data are from a study of blood T cells in healthy people across ages.

The clonotype originates from a woman aged 18 to 35 in good health. The J gene is TRBJ2-1, the V gene TRBV6-2 or TRBV6-3, with 9 bases lining up with TRBD2. The source material was blood. This CDR3 reads CASSSRIAGEREQFF. CDR3 in DNA: TGTGCCAGCAGTTCCAGGATAGCGGGAGAGAGGGAGCAGTTCTTC.